The clone carrying this T cell receptor (beta chain) was counted only a few times. Its antigen is unknown. This clone may be a read error of a much larger clone one base away. The identical CDR3 is also encoded by other nucleotide sequences in the sample. The data were taken from a study of shared clonotypes between healthy human individuals. Study-wide points: Only blood was sampled, and tissue TCR repertoires likely differ from blood ones. Estimated richness values were generally larger in naive subsets than in memory subsets.

Sorted-subset replicate PCR reactions were performed with approximately 180 ng DNA, corresponding to 25,000 to 35,000 T cell genomes. The table came from immunoSEQ multiplex PCR; TCRdb's copy has only in-frame clones and leaves some out. This table holds 650,000 to 750,000 clones, around 72% found once. Germline V CDR1 and CDR2: SGHTA, FQGNSA. The CDR3 extends over 13 amino acids. V lost 5 bases, J lost 3 bases, and 3 bases stayed unmatched. The receptor comes from a woman in her 30s in good health. Input material: memory CD4+ T cells sorted from blood. Stated subset: CD45RA-negative fraction. The chain couples TRBV7-2 to TRBJ1-1; 7 bases are shared with TRBD1. CDR3 DNA: TGTGCCAGCAGCCGACAGGGTGACACTGAAGCTTTCTTT. Translation gives CASSRQGDTEAFF.